One and the same sample provided the 10 T cell receptor beta chains below, sequenced in a study of blood T cell repertoires in COVID-19. Method: immunoSEQ multiplex PCR; TCRdb's copy keeps in-frame clones and lacks some. This repertoire shows some 50,000 clones, around 86% found once; its top ten account for 6.5% to 8%. The specimen sequenced was peripheral blood. These receptors originate from a man aged 50-59 years with active COVID-19.

The chain links TRBV4-3 to TRBJ2-6; maybe TRBD2 (5 bases). Trimming cost V 1 base and J 0 bases, with 10 bases left between them. CDR3 length: 17 amino acids. In germline, CDR1 is LGHNA, CDR2 YSLEER. The CDR3 protein is CASSQGSGSSGANVLTF. The CDR3 DNA follows: TGCGCCAGCAGCCAAGGCAGCGGTAGCTCTGGGGCCAACGTCCTGACTTTC.

J is TRBJ1-2 and V is TRBV28; tentative D call: TRBD1 (5 bases). V was clipped by 4 bases and J by 3 bases, with 15 bases between them. CDR1 is MDHEN and CDR2 is SYDVKM in the germline V gene. The CDR3 contains 15 residues. The CDR3, as DNA: TGTGCCAGCAGTTCCTTGACAGTAGGGGACTATGGCTACACCTTC. It codes for CASSSLTVGDYGYTF.

CDR3 DNA: TGTGCCAGCAGCTCCGGGGGGGGAGGTGAGACTAATGAAAAACTGTTTTTT. It translates to CASSSGGGGETNEKLFF. This sequence joins TRBV7-9 and TRBJ1-4, with a tentative D call TRBD1 (5 bases). V dropped 4 bases and J dropped 2 bases, with 17 bases sitting between them. The germline V gene encodes CDR1 SEHNR and CDR2 FQNEAQ (reference sequence). The CDR3 has 17 residues.

The chain employs TRBV24-1 and TRBJ2-2; possible D gene TRBD1, 6 bases. Trimming removed 5 bases at V and 4 bases at J, with 19 bases between. The CDR3 contains 17 residues. CDR1 and CDR2 (germline): KGHDR, SFDVKD. CDR3 DNA sequence: TGTGCCACCAGTGCAAGGTTCGGACAGATCGGCACCGGGGAGCTGTTTTTT. It codes for CATSARFGQIGTGELFF.

The chain couples TRBV3-1 (or the pseudogene TRBV3-2) to TRBJ1-2; D ambiguous. CDR1 is LGHDT, CDR2 YNNKEL, per germline (reference sequence). V was pared by 5 bases and J by 1 base, with 17 bases between. This CDR3 spans 16 amino acids. The CDR3 is CASSGAGKRFNYGYTF. CDR3 coding DNA: TGTGCCAGCAGCGGCGCAGGAAAACGATTTAACTATGGCTACACCTTC.

This sequence joins TRBV6-2 or TRBV6-3 and TRBJ1-1; 11 bases fit TRBD1. J gave up 6 bases and V 7 bases, and 16 bases lay outside the gene matches. CDR3 length: 17 amino acids. Germline CDR1 reads MNHEY; CDR2 reads SVGEGT. In DNA, the CDR3 is TGTGCCAGCACCCCGGGCAAACTCGGACAGGGGGCCTCTGAAGCTTTCTTT. Its translation is CASTPGKLGQGASEAFF.

This clone was detected only once. The rearrangement joins TRBV30 to TRBJ1-2; the D gene is possibly TRBD1 (5 bases). The V end lost 0 bases, the J end lost 6 bases, and 11 bases lay between the germline ends. Germline lookup yields CDR1 GTSNPN and CDR2 SVGIG (reference sequence). The CDR3 has 13 amino acids. The CDR3 spells CAWSVSGVDGYTF. CDR3 DNA: TGTGCCTGGAGTGTATCGGGGGTGGATGGCTACACCTTC. Full variable domain (missing parts from reference TRBV30 and TRBJ1-2): SQTIHQWPATLVQPVGSPLSLECTVEGTSNPNLYWYRQAAGRGLQLLFYSVGIGQISSEVPQNLSASRPQDRQFILSSKKLLLSDSGFYLCAWSVSGVDGYTFGSGTRLTVV.

The chain employs TRBV4-2 and TRBJ1-2, with D unclear. Deletions cut 1 base from V and 4 bases from J, with 13 bases between. Germline lookup yields CDR1 LGHNA and CDR2 YNFKEQ. CDR3 length: 15 residues. CDR3 coding DNA: TGTGCCAGCAGCCAAGTTGTAGGCCAGGCCTATGGCTACACCTTC. It specifies CASSQVVGQAYGYTF.

This chain joins TRBV9 and TRBJ2-7, with a tentative D call TRBD2 (5 bases). The CDR3 runs 12 residues. Deletions cut 2 bases from V and 3 bases from J, with 6 bases between. CDR1 and CDR2 from the germline V gene are SGDLS and YYNGEE. The CDR3 loop reads CASSVSGYEQYF. Written as DNA, the CDR3 is TGTGCCAGCAGCGTGAGCGGCTACGAGCAGTACTTC. The whole variable domain, remainder taken from reference TRBV9 and TRBJ2-7, is DSGVTQTPKHLITATGQRVTLRCSPRSGDLSVYWYQQSLDQGLQFLIQYYNGEERAKGNILERFSAQQFPDLHSELNLSSLELGDSALYFCASSVSGYEQYFGPGTRLTVT.

The count of this clone is one. The chain links TRBV7-9 to TRBJ1-2, with TRBD1 matching over 7 bases. Germline values: CDR1 SEHNR, CDR2 FQNEAQ (reference sequence). The CDR3 runs 16 residues. Trimming cost V 4 bases and J 6 bases; bases outside gene matches: 14. The CDR3 coding sequence is TGTGCCAGCAGCTCCCACCGACAGGGACGATTAGATGGCTACACCTTC. Translation: CASSSHRQGRLDGYTF.